The 6 T cell receptor beta chains listed next were all sequenced from one sample in a study of blood T cells in healthy people across ages. Together with a sample-barcoded 5' primer, a J-beta primer mix was included in a second PCR lasting about 7 to 11 cycles. TCRdb re-analysed the 5' RACE reads in MiXCR, keeping a single row per CDR3 protein. The table has 1.5 million or so distinct CDR3 sequences, about 45% seen once. The sample was blood. The receptors were sampled from a woman aged 18-29 years in good health.

This chain joins TRBV20-1 and TRBJ1-5, with D unresolved. CDR3 length: 14 residues. The V end lost 4 bases, the J end lost 0 bases, and 10 bases lay between the germline ends. Germline V CDR1 and CDR2: DFQATT, SNEGSKA (reference sequence). CDR3 region: CSATTVNSNQPQHF. The CDR3 nucleotides are TGCAGTGCTACCACGGTAAATAGCAATCAGCCCCAGCATTTT.

This chain joins TRBV3-1 and TRBJ2-1; 10 bases fit TRBD2. Germline CDR1 reads LGHDT; CDR2 reads YNNKEL (reference sequence). After removal of 2 bases from V and 4 bases from J, the junction contained 5 bases not matched to a gene. This CDR3 region has 16 residues. The CDR3 region is CASSQYTSGEYNEQFF. CDR3 coding DNA: TGTGCCAGCAGCCAATATACTAGCGGGGAGTACAATGAGCAGTTCTTC.

This clonotype was counted between two and nine times. The CDR3: CAGIRGSYNEQFF. The CDR3 DNA is TGTGCCGGTATCAGGGGCTCCTACAATGAGCAGTTCTTC. This rearrangement joins TRBV25-1 to TRBJ2-1; D might be TRBD1 (6 bases). V shed 11 bases and J shed 0 bases, with 11 bases lying between them. CDR3 size: 13 residues. From germline, CDR1 is MGHDK and CDR2 SYGVNS.

This clonotype was found a few times. The chain joins TRBV10-2 to TRBJ2-4; TRBD2 is a possible D gene (6 bases). Germline CDR1 WSHSY, CDR2 SAAADI. V was trimmed by 8 bases and J by 0 bases, leaving 20 bases between them. This CDR3 is 17 amino acids long. CDR3 loop: CASGAGGRGIAKNIQYF. CDR3 in DNA: TGCGCCAGCGGAGCGGGCGGAAGGGGAATAGCCAAAAACATTCAGTACTTC.

V usage is TRBV13 and J usage is TRBJ1-2; 9 nucleotides agree with TRBD1. Germline V lookup: CDR1 PRHDT, CDR2 FYEKMQ (reference sequence). The CDR3 covers 15 residues. V trimming: 2 bases; J trimming: 7 bases; junction bases outside the gene matches: 8. The CDR3 DNA reads TGTGCCAGCAGCTTATTAGGGACAGGGCTTTTTGGCTACACCTTC. This translates into CASSLLGTGLFGYTF.

The chain combines TRBV7-2 with TRBJ2-3, with 13 bases fitting TRBD2. The V gene's germline CDR1 is SGHTA and CDR2 FQGNSA. Trimming cost V 6 bases and J 5 bases; bases outside gene matches: 8. This CDR3 has 16 amino acids. For the CDR3, the DNA is TGTGCCAGCAGTTCACAGGGACTAGCGGGAATAGATACGCAGTATTTT. Amino acid sequence: CASSSQGLAGIDTQYF.